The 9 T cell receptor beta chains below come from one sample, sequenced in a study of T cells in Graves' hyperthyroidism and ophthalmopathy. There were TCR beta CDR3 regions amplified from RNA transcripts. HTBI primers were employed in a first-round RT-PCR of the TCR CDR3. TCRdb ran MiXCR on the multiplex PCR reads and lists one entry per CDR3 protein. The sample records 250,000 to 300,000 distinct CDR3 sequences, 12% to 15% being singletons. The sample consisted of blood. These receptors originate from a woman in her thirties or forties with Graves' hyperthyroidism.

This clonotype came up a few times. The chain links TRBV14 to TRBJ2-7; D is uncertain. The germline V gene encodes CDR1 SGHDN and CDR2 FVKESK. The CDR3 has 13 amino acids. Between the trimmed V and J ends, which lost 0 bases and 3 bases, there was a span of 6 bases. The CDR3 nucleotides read TGTGCCAGCAGCCAAGATCGTCGCTACGAGCAGTACTTC. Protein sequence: CASSQDRRYEQYF.

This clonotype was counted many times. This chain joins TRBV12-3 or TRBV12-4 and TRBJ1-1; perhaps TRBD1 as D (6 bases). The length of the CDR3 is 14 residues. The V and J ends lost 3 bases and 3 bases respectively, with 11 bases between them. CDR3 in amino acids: CASSLGAWDTEAFF. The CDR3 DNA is TGTGCCAGCAGTTTGGGGGCATGGGACACTGAAGCTTTCTTT.

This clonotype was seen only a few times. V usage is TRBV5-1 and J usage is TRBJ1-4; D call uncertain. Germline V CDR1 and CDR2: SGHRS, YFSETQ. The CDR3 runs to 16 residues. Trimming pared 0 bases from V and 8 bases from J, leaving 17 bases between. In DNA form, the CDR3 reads TGCGCCAGCAGCTTGGGAGGCACGGCCGGAAGCGAAAAACTGTTTTTT. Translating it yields CASSLGGTAGSEKLFF.

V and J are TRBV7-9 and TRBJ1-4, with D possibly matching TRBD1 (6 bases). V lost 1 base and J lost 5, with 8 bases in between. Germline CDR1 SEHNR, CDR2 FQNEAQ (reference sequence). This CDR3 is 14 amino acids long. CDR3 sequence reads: CASSLGGLNEKLFF. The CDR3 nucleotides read TGTGCCAGCAGCTTAGGGGGGCTAAATGAAAAACTGTTTTTT. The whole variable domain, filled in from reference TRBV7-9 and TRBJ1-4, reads DTGVSQNPRHKITKRGQNVTFRCDPISEHNRLYWYRQTLGQGPEFLTYFQNEAQLEKSRLLSDRFSAERPKGSFSTLEIQRTEQGDSAMYLCASSLGGLNEKLFFGSGTQLSVL.

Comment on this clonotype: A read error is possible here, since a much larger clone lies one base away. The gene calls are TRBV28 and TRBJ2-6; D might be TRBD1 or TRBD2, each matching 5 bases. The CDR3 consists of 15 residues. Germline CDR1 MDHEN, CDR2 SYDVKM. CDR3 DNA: TGTGCCAGCAGTTTAGGAGGTTCTGGGGCCGACGTCCTGACTTTC. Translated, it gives CASSLGGSGADVLTF.

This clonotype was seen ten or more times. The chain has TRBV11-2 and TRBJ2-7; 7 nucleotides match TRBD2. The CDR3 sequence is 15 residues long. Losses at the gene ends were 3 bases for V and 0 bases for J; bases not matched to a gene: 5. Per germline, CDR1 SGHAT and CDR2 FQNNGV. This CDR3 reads CASSFGIAGSYEQYF. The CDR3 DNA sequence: TGTGCCAGCAGCTTCGGTATAGCGGGCTCCTACGAGCAGTACTTC.

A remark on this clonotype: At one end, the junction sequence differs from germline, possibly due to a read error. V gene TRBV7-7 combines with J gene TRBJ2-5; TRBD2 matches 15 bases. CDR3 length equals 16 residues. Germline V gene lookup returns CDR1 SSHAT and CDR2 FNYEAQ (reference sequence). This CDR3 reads CASSPSGLAGGETQYF. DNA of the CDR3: TGTGCTAGCAGCCCCTCCGGACTAGCGGGAGGGGAGACCCAGTACTTC.

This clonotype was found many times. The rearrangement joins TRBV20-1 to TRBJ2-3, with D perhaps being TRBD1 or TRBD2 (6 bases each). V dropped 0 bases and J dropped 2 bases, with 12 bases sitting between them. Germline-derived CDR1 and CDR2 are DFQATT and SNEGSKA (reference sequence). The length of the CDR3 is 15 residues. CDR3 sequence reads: CSARDPRGPTDTQYF. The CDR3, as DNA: TGCAGTGCTAGAGACCCTCGGGGGCCCACAGATACGCAGTATTTT.

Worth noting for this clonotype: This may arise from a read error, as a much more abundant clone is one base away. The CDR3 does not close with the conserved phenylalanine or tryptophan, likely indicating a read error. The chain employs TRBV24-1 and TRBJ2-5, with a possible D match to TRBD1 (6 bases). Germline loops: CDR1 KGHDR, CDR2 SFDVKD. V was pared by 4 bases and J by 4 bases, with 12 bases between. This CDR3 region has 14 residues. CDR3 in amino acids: CATSDPDSGETQYL. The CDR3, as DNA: TGTGCCACCAGTGACCCGGACAGTGGAGAGACCCAGTACCTC.